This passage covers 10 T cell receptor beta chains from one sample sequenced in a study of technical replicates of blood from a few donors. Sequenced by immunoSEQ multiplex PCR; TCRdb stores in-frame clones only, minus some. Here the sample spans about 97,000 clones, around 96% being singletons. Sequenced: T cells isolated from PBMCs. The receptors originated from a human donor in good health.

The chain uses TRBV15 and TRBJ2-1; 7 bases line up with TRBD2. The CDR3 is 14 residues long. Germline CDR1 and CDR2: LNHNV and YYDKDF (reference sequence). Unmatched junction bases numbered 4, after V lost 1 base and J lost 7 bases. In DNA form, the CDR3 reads TGTGCCACCAGCAGAGGGACTAGTCCTAATGAGCAGTTCTTC. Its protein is CATSRGTSPNEQFF.

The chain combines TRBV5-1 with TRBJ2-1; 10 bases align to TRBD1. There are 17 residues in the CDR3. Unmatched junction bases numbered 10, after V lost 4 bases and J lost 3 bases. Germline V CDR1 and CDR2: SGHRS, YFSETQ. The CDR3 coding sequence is TGCGCCAGCAGCCAGGACAGGGGGGGAGTCCACTACAATGAGCAGTTCTTC. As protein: CASSQDRGGVHYNEQFF.

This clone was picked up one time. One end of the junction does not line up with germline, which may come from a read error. The CDR3 sequence: CASSLRGGTEAFF. The CDR3 DNA is TGTGCTAGCAGCTTGCGGGGCGGCACTGAAGCTTTCTTT. The V and J genes are TRBV7-7 and TRBJ1-1; possible D gene TRBD1, 5 bases. CDR3 length equals 13 residues. Germline values: CDR1 SSHAT, CDR2 FNYEAQ (reference sequence).

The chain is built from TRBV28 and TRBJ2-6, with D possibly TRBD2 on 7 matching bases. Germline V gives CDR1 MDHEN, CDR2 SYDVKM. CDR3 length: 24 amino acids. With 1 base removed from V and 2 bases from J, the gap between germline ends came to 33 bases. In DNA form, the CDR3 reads TGTGCCAGCAGTTTATTTGGGACAACTATCGTCCCTAGCGGCCCCAAGCCTGGGGCCAACGTCCTGACTTTC. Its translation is CASSLFGTTIVPSGPKPGANVLTF. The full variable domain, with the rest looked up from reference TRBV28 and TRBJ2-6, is DVKVTQSSRYLVKRTGEKVFLECVQDMDHENMFWYRQDPGLGLRLIYFSYDVKMKEKGDIPEGYSVSREKKERFSLILESASTNQTSMYLCASSLFGTTIVPSGPKPGANVLTFGAGSRLTVL.

The CDR3 sequence: CAWGLQGWDGQPQHF. CDR3 DNA sequence: TGTGCCTGGGGTTTACAGGGGTGGGATGGTCAGCCCCAGCATTTT. The rearrangement uses TRBV30 and TRBJ1-5, with 7 bases fitting TRBD1. Germline V gene data show CDR1 as GTSNPN and CDR2 as SVGIG (reference sequence). Trimming at V came to 5 bases and at J to 6 bases, leaving 13 bases not matched to a gene. CDR3 size: 15 residues.

The CDR3 protein is CSVENRSSYEQYF. CDR3 bases: TGCAGCGTTGAAAACAGGAGCTCCTACGAGCAGTACTTC. This chain connects TRBV29-1 to TRBJ2-7, with a weak D call TRBD1 (5 bases). V was trimmed by 2 bases and J by 0 bases, leaving 8 bases between them. Germline CDR1 and CDR2: SQVTM and ANQGSEA. The CDR3 consists of 13 residues.

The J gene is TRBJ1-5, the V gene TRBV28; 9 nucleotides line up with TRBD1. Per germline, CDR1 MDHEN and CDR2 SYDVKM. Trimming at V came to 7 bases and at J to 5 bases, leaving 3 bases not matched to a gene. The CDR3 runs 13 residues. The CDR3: CASTGQGHQPQHF. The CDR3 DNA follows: TGTGCCAGCACGGGACAGGGCCATCAGCCCCAGCATTTT.

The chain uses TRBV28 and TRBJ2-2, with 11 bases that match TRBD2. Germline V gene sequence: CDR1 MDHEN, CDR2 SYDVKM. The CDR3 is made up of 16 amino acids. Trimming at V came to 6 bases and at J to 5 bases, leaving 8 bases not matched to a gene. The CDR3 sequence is CASSQLAGVWTGELFF. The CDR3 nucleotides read TGTGCCAGCAGCCAACTAGCGGGAGTATGGACCGGGGAGCTGTTTTTT.

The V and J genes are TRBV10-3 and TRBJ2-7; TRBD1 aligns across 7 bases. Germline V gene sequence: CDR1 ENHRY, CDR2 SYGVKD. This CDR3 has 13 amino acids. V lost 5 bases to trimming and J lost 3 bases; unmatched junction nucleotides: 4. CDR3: CAISWDRYYEQYF. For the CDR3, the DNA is TGTGCCATCAGTTGGGACAGATACTACGAGCAGTACTTC.

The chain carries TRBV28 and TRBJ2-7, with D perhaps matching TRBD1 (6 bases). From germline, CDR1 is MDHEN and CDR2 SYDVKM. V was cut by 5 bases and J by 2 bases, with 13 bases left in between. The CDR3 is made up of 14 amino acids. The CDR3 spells CASSTDSTTYEQYF. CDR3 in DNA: TGTGCCAGCAGTACGGACAGTACAACCTACGAGCAGTACTTC.